These T cell receptor beta chains were read from a single sample in a study of blood T cell repertoires in COVID-19. Clones were sequenced by immunoSEQ multiplex PCR, and TCRdb holds only the in-frame ones, with some missing. Among more than 95,000 clones, 74% were seen once, and the ten largest hold 4.5% to 6%. Sequenced material: peripheral blood. The receptors come from an elderly man with COVID-19, enrolled during active disease. CDR3s include the opening cysteine and the closing phenylalanine or tryptophan. A D gene is named only where the DNA matches it firmly. Only some rows state a clone size, as once, few, many or a class for expanded clones.

>TRBJ1-4|TRBV19|NA|NA
TGTGCCAGTACGGGTGTTGCGGCTGAAAAACTGTTTTTT
CASTGVAAEKLFF
>TRBJ2-6|TRBV19|NA|NA
TGTGCCAGTAGTATACCAGGAGGTTCTGGGGCCAACGTCCTGACTTTC
CASSIPGGSGANVLTF
>TRBJ2-2|TRBV5-1|NA|once
TGCGCCAGCGTCTCAGGGCAGGGCAACACCGGGGAGCTGTTTTTT
CASVSGQGNTGELFF
>TRBJ2-2|TRBV6-7|TRBD2|few
TGTGCCAGCAGTTACTCCCGCGGGGGGACCGGGGAGCTGTTTTTT
CASSYSRGGTGELFF
>TRBJ1-4|TRBV5-6|TRBD1|NA
TGTGCCAGCAGCTTGGCAGGGACAGTTAATGAAAAACTGTTTTTT
CASSLAGTVNEKLFF
>TRBJ1-2|TRBV10-3|TRBD1|NA
TGTGCCATCCAGAGCGGGACAGGTCCGTATGGCTACACCTTC
CAIQSGTGPYGYTF
>TRBJ1-6|TRBV4-3|NA|once
TGCGCCAGCAGCCAAGATCGCCGGGGCTCCTATAATTCACCCCTCCACTTT
CASSQDRRGSYNSPLHF
>TRBJ2-5|TRBV18|TRBD1|NA
TGTGCCAGCTCACCAACAGGGGGCGGTGAGACCCAGTACTTC
CASSPTGGGETQYF
>TRBJ1-5|TRBV3-1/TRBV3-2|NA|NA
TGTGCCAGCAGCCTACACGACAGAAATCAGCCCCAGCATTTT
CASSLHDRNQPQHF
>TRBJ2-2|TRBV4-1|TRBD2|NA
TGCGCCAGCAGCCAGGGCCCAACGGGGGGGCCCGGGGAGCTGTTTTTT
CASSQGPTGGPGELFF
>TRBJ2-1|TRBV5-1|TRBD1|NA
TGCGCCAGCTCGACAGGGCTGGTCTACAATGAGCAGTTCTTC
CASSTGLVYNEQFF
>TRBJ1-1|TRBV15|NA|NA
TGTGCCACCAGCAGGGAGGGAGGTTGGAACACTGAAGCTTTCTTT
CATSREGGWNTEAFF
>TRBJ2-7|TRBV7-8|NA|NA
TGTGCCAGCAGCTCCCCGCGAGTTGGAGGCGAGCAGTACTTC
CASSSPRVGGEQYF
>TRBJ2-1|TRBV5-1|NA|NA
TGCGCCAGCAGCTCCGACTCGGCTTCCAATGAGCAGTTCTTC
CASSSDSASNEQFF
>TRBJ1-2|TRBV10-3|NA|NA
TGTGCCATCAGTGAGTCGGCACAGGGCGATGGCTACACCTTC
CAISESAQGDGYTF
>TRBJ2-1|TRBV7-3|NA|NA
TGTGCCAGCAGCTCAAGGACTTACAATGAGCAGTTCTTC
CASSSRTYNEQFF
>TRBJ2-7|TRBV7-3|TRBD2|few
TGTGCCAGCAGCACGGGCACTAGCGCCCGCGAGCAGTACTTC
CASSTGTSAREQYF
>TRBJ2-7|TRBV10-3|TRBD1|NA
TGTGCCATCACCAAGGGCGGGACAGGAGGCTACGAGCAGTACTTC
CAITKGGTGGYEQYF
>TRBJ1-2|TRBV4-3|NA|NA
TGCGCCAGCAGCCAATCCGTTGGGTCGGAGGACTATGGCTACACCTTC
CASSQSVGSEDYGYTF
>TRBJ1-2|TRBV20-1|NA|NA
TGCAGTGCTAGTCCGGGGAGGTATGGCTACACCTTC
CSASPGRYGYTF
>TRBJ2-3|TRBV7-8|NA|NA
TGTGCCAGCACCTCCGGGACACAAACAGATACGCAGTATTTT
CASTSGTQTDTQYF
>TRBJ2-2|TRBV7-9|TRBD1|many
TGTGCCAGCAGCCATCGTGGGACAGGGGACACCGGGGAGCTGTTTTTT
CASSHRGTGDTGELFF
>TRBJ2-7|TRBV10-3|NA|NA
TGTGCCATCAGTGAGAGTACTCCTCCCTACGAGCAGTACTTC
CAISESTPPYEQYF
>TRBJ2-3|TRBV6-5|TRBD2|NA
TGTGCCAGCACTTCACTAGCGGGAGGGAGGGATACGCAGTATTTT
CASTSLAGGRDTQYF
>TRBJ2-1|TRBV9|TRBD2|NA
TGTGCCAGCAGCGCGACTAGCGGACTCTCCTACAATGAGCAGTTCTTC
CASSATSGLSYNEQFF
>TRBJ2-1|TRBV3-1/TRBV3-2|TRBD2|NA
TGTGCCAGCAGCCAAGATCGAGTATCTAGCGGACTATACAATGAGCAGTTCTTC
CASSQDRVSSGLYNEQFF
>TRBJ2-5|TRBV19|NA|once
TGTGCCAGTAGTAGGGACAATCGAGAGACCCAGTACTTC
CASSRDNRETQYF
>TRBJ1-2|TRBV3-1/TRBV3-2|NA|NA
TGTGCCAGCAGCCAAGGAATTCACCGGGGGGCGCGTGGCTACACCTTC
CASSQGIHRGARGYTF
>TRBJ2-1|TRBV14|NA|few
TGTGCCAGCAGCCCGGTTTCGGGAGCACCCTACAATGAGCAGTTCTTC
CASSPVSGAPYNEQFF
>TRBJ2-3|TRBV28|TRBD2|NA
TGTGCCAGCAGTTTACTAGCGGGAGATACGCAGTATTTT
CASSLLAGDTQYF
>TRBJ1-6|TRBV9|NA|NA
TGTGCCAGCAGCAAGGGACACATTAATTCACCCCTCCACTTT
CASSKGHINSPLHF
>TRBJ1-4|TRBV7-9|NA|NA
TGTGCCAGCAGCTTAGCGCCAGGGGTAGTCGAAAAACTGTTTTTT
CASSLAPGVVEKLFF
>TRBJ2-1|TRBV19|TRBD2|NA
TGTGCCAGTAGCCTACTAGCGGGAGCCCTTGAGCAGTTCTTC
CASSLLAGALEQFF
>TRBJ2-1|TRBV3-1/TRBV3-2|NA|NA
TGTGCCAGCAGCCAAGATTATCGTAGAAATGAGCAGTTCTTC
CASSQDYRRNEQFF
>TRBJ2-7|TRBV27|TRBD1|NA
TGTGCCAGCAGTTACTACTTTGGTCCTGCCGGGACAGGGAACGAGCAGTACTTC
CASSYYFGPAGTGNEQYF
>TRBJ2-7|TRBV6-5|NA|few
TGTGCCAGCAGTCGCCCCTCCGGCGAGCAGTACTTC
CASSRPSGEQYF
>TRBJ2-1|TRBV9|NA|NA
TGTGCCACCGCCCAAGTCAGGGAGCAGTTCTTC
CATAQVREQFF
>TRBJ2-7|TRBV28|NA|few
TGTGCCAGCAGTTTATATTGGTCAGGGGCGGGTTACGAGCAGTACTTC
CASSLYWSGAGYEQYF
>TRBJ1-5|TRBV28|TRBD1|many
TGTGCCAGCAGGCGTATCCGGGACAGGGGCATAGAGGGCAATCAGCCCCAGCATTTT
CASRRIRDRGIEGNQPQHF
>TRBJ2-5|TRBV6-5|TRBD1|NA
TGTGCCAGCAGTCCCCCGGGACAGCGAGGGGAGACCCAGTACTTC
CASSPPGQRGETQYF
>TRBJ1-2|TRBV29-1|NA|NA
TGCAGCGTTGAAGATCTTGATCCGAAAAGCCTCTACGGCTACACCTTC
CSVEDLDPKSLYGYTF
>TRBJ2-6|TRBV7-2|NA|NA
TGTGCCAGCAGTTTTCATGGAGCCGCTGGGGCCAACGTCCTGACTTTC
CASSFHGAAGANVLTF
>TRBJ2-5|TRBV18|NA|NA
TGTGCCAGCTCACCTCAATCAACTAGCCAAGAGACCCAGTACTTC
CASSPQSTSQETQYF
>TRBJ2-3|TRBV29-1|NA|NA
TGCAGCGTTGTGTTGGCGGAAACTAGCACAGATACGCAGTATTTT
CSVVLAETSTDTQYF
>TRBJ2-1|TRBV28|TRBD2|NA
TGTGCCAGCAGCCGAGCGGGAGGTTCCTACAATGAGCAGTTCTTC
CASSRAGGSYNEQFF
>TRBJ2-1|TRBV6-5|TRBD2|NA
TGTGCCAGCACCCGGGCTAGCGGGCATGATGAGCAGTTCTTC
CASTRASGHDEQFF
>TRBJ1-3|TRBV18|NA|NA
TGTGCCAGCTCATCCTTAACAGGGACTGGAAACACCATATATTTT
CASSSLTGTGNTIYF
>TRBJ2-7|TRBV13|NA|NA
TGTGCCAGCAGCTTAGAGGTCGAGGGGGAGTACAGGTGGAACGAGCAGTACTTC
CASSLEVEGEYRWNEQYF
>TRBJ1-1|TRBV5-1|NA|NA
TGCGCCAGCAGCTTGGACAGTCGAAACACTGAAGCTTTCTTT
CASSLDSRNTEAFF
>TRBJ2-3|TRBV10-1|NA|NA
TGCGCCAGCAGTAATAGTCTGTTCACAGATACGCAGTATTTT
CASSNSLFTDTQYF
>TRBJ2-5|TRBV7-2|NA|NA
TGTGCCACCGGGACACAGTACCAAGAGACCCAGTACTTC
CATGTQYQETQYF
>TRBJ2-1|TRBV6-5|TRBD2|NA
TGTGCCAGCAACCGAGCGGGAGCCTACAATGAGCAGTTCTTC
CASNRAGAYNEQFF
>TRBJ1-2|TRBV5-6|TRBD1|NA
TGTGCCAGCAGCGGGACAGGTCCCTCCTACGGCTACACCTTC
CASSGTGPSYGYTF
>TRBJ2-3|TRBV2|TRBD2|NA
TGTGCCAGCAGTAGGCTAGCGGCCACAGATACGCAGTATTTT
CASSRLAATDTQYF
>TRBJ2-1|TRBV5-1|NA|NA
TGCGCCAGCAGTCCCAGGGGGGCCAATGAGCAGTTCTTC
CASSPRGANEQFF